Described below is a single T cell receptor (beta chain) sequence and its context. Its antigen is currently not known. Nothing much larger sits one base from this clone, and base qualities are not available. This record belongs to a study of blood T cells in healthy people across ages (dated by TCRdb to between 2014 and 2017). As for the study more broadly: In model experiments, template switching captured about one uniquely barcoded TCR beta cDNA molecule for every two T cells. Using deep sequencing normalized with unique cDNA molecular identifiers, the study measured how TCR beta repertoire diversity changes with age. Four age groups were formed from the donors: young (average roughly 15 years), middle-aged (less than 40), aged (around 62) and long-lived (about 80). To avoid experimental bias, donors of different ages were randomly spread across the sequencing lanes. For two donors (one aged 18 to 30 and one aged 80 or older), the study analyzed two additional independent replicas of 1 million unique cDNA reads from the same blood draw. The paper as a whole reports these results and caveats: Since profiling was done on bulk unsorted PBMCs, naive and antigen-experienced compartments could not be conclusively compared. There was a strong correlation between observed TCR beta diversity and the percentage of naive T cells measured by flow cytometry. Estimates of total diversity based on one million sequenced T cells were considered lower bounds and underestimates. The CMV infection status of donors was not known, potentially confounding age-related changes in expanded clonotypes. Compared with the aged group, more naive CD4+ T cells, fewer expanded clones and increased TCR diversity were shown by the long-lived group, suggesting age selection. Observed TCR beta diversity per million T cells fell roughly linearly with age, and a significant reduction was already apparent by age roughly 40.

The CDR3 measures 16 amino acids from cysteine to phenylalanine. Of the read, only the CDR3 DNA is kept; its 48 bases are in frame from base 1. Relative to germline, V is missing 4 bases and J is missing 4 bases, with 12 bases of the junction outside any gene match. The germline V gene gives CDR1 as MDHEN and CDR2 as SYDVKM. Systemically healthy Caucasian individuals from Russia, around 38 in total and aged about 6 to 90 years, were included as donors. Each donor gave around 9.5 milliliters of peripheral blood, collected into EDTA-treated Vacutainer tubes. Ficoll-Paque density-gradient centrifugation was used to isolate PBMCs, with at least 7 million obtained per sample. Trizol reagent was used to extract total RNA from PBMCs, with at least 5 micrograms per sample. For every donor, flow cytometry on a PBMC aliquot measured the percentage of naive CD45RAhigh/CD27high T cells. The library was produced with 5' RACE. TCRdb shows the sequencer as Illumina HiSeq 2500. A second PCR of roughly 6 to 12 cycles was performed with a sample-barcoded 5' primer and a J-beta primer mix. A template-switch 5' adaptor carrying 12 random nucleotides introduced a unique molecular identifier onto each TCR beta cDNA molecule. At least 2.5 million CDR3-containing paired-end reads were obtained from each sample. First-strand cDNA was synthesized from all RNA with the Mint cDNA synthesis kit, primed by a TRBC-specific oligonucleotide. Following uracil-DNA glycosylase treatment, a first 18-cycle PCR with universal primers M1SS and BC2_uni_R was performed on all cDNA. The original methods were these. Normalization of each sample was performed by random selection of 1 million high-quality reads, each carrying a distinct molecular identifier. Instead of being binned into consensus sequences, reads that shared molecular identifiers were thrown out. MiTCR, set to a Q25 quality threshold and the strictest error-elimination algorithm, was used for CDR3 identification, clonotype clustering and error correction. Lower-bound total TCR beta diversity was estimated with a nonparametric unseen species model using Euler transformation. The raw public reads went through TCRdb reprocessing: fastp at Q25, MiXCR clone calling, in-frame beta chains kept. Rows with one shared CDR3 protein collapse into an entry with the most common genes and DNA. None of the V and J calls come from the authors' own analysis; TCRdb made them. The sample table records about 640,000 distinct CDR3 sequences; roughly 58% of these occur just once. Together, the top ten hold 30% to 45% of the sample.

The receptor was derived from a man between 60 and 70 years old in good health. The rearranged chain carries TRBV28 and TRBJ1-2; 7 central nucleotides agree with TRBD1. The sequencing sample was made of blood. The CDR3 has the sequence CASSSSGTEAVYGYTF. The nucleotide sequence is given as TGTGCCAGCAGTTCCTCCGGGACAGAGGCGGTCTATGGCTACACCTTC.